The 11 T cell receptor beta chains listed next were all sequenced from one sample in a study of PD-1 blockade in classical Hodgkin lymphoma. TCRdb's table, derived via immunoSEQ multiplex PCR, lists solely in-frame clones and lacks some. The data contain about 10,000 clones, 75% of them singletons. After autologous stem cell transplantation all patients relapsed, and prior brentuximab vedotin exposure differed between cohorts. The starting material was peripheral blood mononuclear cells (PBMCs), obtained at baseline. The receptors come from a human donor with classical Hodgkin lymphoma.

The CDR3 nucleotides read TGTGCCAGCAGTTTATCCCCCGACAGTCTGGGTGGCTACACCTTC. Its protein product is CASSLSPDSLGGYTF. The chain combines TRBV27 with TRBJ1-2; TRBD1 is a possible D gene (5 bases). The CDR3 covers 15 residues. Germline V gives CDR1 MNHEY, CDR2 SMNVEV (reference sequence). V lost 0 bases and J 7 bases, leaving 15 bases between the germline ends.

The sample holds one count of this clone. The J gene is TRBJ2-3, the V gene TRBV4-2, with D perhaps TRBD1 (5 bases). V lost 4 bases, J lost 11 bases, and 16 bases lay in between. Germline assignment: CDR1 LGHNA and CDR2 YNFKEQ. This CDR3 has 13 amino acids. Here the CDR3 DNA reads TGTGCCAGCAGCCGACAGACCGTCTCCGAGCAGTATTTT. Its translation: CASSRQTVSEQYF.

V gene TRBV5-1 combines with J gene TRBJ2-7, with 8 bases fitting TRBD2. From germline, CDR1 is SGHRS and CDR2 YFSETQ. Trimming cost V 2 bases and J 0 bases; bases outside gene matches: 1. This CDR3 is 14 amino acids long. In DNA, the CDR3 is TGCGCCAGCAGCTTCAGCGGGGGCTCCTACGAGCAGTACTTC. Amino acid sequence: CASSFSGGSYEQYF.

This clone ranks as medium-sized. The rearrangement uses TRBV14 and TRBJ2-3; D gene unclear. This CDR3 has 15 residues. V gave up 1 base and J gave up 9 bases, with 17 bases separating them. CDR1 and CDR2 (germline): SGHDN, FVKESK. The CDR3 here is CASSQGWSGTKTQYF. The CDR3 DNA sequence: TGTGCCAGCAGCCAAGGATGGTCCGGAACAAAGACGCAGTATTTT. The entire variable domain, with the rest obtained from reference TRBV14 and TRBJ2-3, is as follows: EAGVTQFPSHSVIEKGQTVTLRCDPISGHDNLYWYRRVMGKEIKFLLHFVKESKQDESGMPNNRFLAERTGGTYSTLKVQPAELEDSGVYFCASSQGWSGTKTQYFGPGTRLTVL.

This clone has just a few counts. This chain links TRBV27 with TRBJ1-5; no clear D. Trimming took off 6 bases at V and 4 bases at J, with 10 bases between the two ends. From germline, CDR1 is MNHEY and CDR2 SMNVEV (reference sequence). The CDR3 has 13 residues. CDR3 region: CASSVGSNQPQHF. Written as DNA, the CDR3 is TGTGCCAGCAGCGTAGGGTCAAATCAGCCCCAGCATTTT.

The V and J genes are TRBV10-2 and TRBJ2-7; 8 nucleotides align to TRBD1. The CDR3 is 14 amino acids. With V trimmed by 4 bases and J by 5 bases, 7 bases remained unmatched. Per germline, CDR1 WSHSY and CDR2 SAAADI. CDR3 sequence (DNA): TGCGCCAGCAGTGGGGGACAGGCGATCGACGAGCAGTACGTC. Encoded protein: CASSGGQAIDEQYV.

The V gene is TRBV6-5, the J gene TRBJ1-1; weak D call: TRBD1 (5 bases). The CDR3 runs to 15 residues. Trimming stripped 7 bases from V and 1 base from J, with 16 bases between. The germline V gene has CDR1 MNHEY and CDR2 SVGAGI. The CDR3 DNA sequence: TGTGCCAGCATTGTCGAGTGGGGGACGAACACTGAAGCTTTCTTT. Protein product: CASIVEWGTNTEAFF.

The chain couples TRBV5-1 to TRBJ1-1; no clear D. Looked up from germline, CDR1 is SGHRS and CDR2 is YFSETQ. V lost 3 bases to trimming and J lost 6 bases, with 15 bases between them. CDR3 length: 14 amino acids. CDR3: CASSWTGSGAEAFF. The CDR3 bases are TGCGCCAGCAGCTGGACTGGTAGCGGGGCTGAAGCTTTCTTT.

This chain connects TRBV5-6 to TRBJ1-5, with 9 nucleotides matching TRBD1. The ends lost 0 bases at V and 6 bases at J; junction bases unmatched: 13. CDR1 is SGHDT, CDR2 YYEEEE, per germline. The CDR3 spans 18 residues. CDR3 sequence: CASSLGGTGRAAGQPQHF. The CDR3 DNA follows: TGTGCCAGCAGCTTGGGGGGGACAGGGAGGGCCGCGGGTCAGCCCCAGCATTTT.

The CDR3 loop reads CASSPTGGGQPQHF. The CDR3 coding sequence is TGTGCCAGCAGTCCGACAGGGGGCGGTCAGCCCCAGCATTTT. The chain links TRBV7-9 to TRBJ1-5, with TRBD1 matching 10 bases. The V gene end was trimmed by 6 bases and the J gene end by 6 bases; junction bases not matched to a gene: 5. Per the germline V gene, CDR1 is SEHNR and CDR2 is FQNEAQ (reference sequence). CDR3 length: 14 residues.

The chain joins TRBV28 to TRBJ2-7; D is possibly TRBD1 (5 bases). Between the trimmed V and J ends, which lost 3 bases and 10 bases, there was a span of 13 bases. This CDR3 contains 12 residues. Germline CDR1 MDHEN, CDR2 SYDVKM. The CDR3 here is CASSLNQGKQYF. The CDR3 DNA reads TGTGCCAGCAGTTTGAATCAGGGAAAACAGTACTTC.